This TCR beta chain was observed in a study of T cell changes during pregnancy in multiple sclerosis. TCRdb's table, derived via immunoSEQ multiplex PCR, lists solely in-frame clones and lacks some. Here the sample spans 85,000 to 100,000 clones, 92% being singletons. Germline V lookup: CDR1 SGHRS, CDR2 YFSETQ. This CDR3 has 16 amino acids. Trimming cost V 7 bases and J 7 bases, with 23 bases left between them. The chain recombines TRBV5-1 with TRBJ1-4; the D is unclear. The sample here was peripheral blood, taken in the first trimester of pregnancy. The receptor was isolated from a female donor with multiple sclerosis, enrolled in a pregnancy study. CDR3 region: CASQLDHSLPGEKLFF. In DNA, the CDR3 is TGCGCCAGCCAACTTGATCACAGCTTACCCGGTGAAAAACTGTTTTTT.